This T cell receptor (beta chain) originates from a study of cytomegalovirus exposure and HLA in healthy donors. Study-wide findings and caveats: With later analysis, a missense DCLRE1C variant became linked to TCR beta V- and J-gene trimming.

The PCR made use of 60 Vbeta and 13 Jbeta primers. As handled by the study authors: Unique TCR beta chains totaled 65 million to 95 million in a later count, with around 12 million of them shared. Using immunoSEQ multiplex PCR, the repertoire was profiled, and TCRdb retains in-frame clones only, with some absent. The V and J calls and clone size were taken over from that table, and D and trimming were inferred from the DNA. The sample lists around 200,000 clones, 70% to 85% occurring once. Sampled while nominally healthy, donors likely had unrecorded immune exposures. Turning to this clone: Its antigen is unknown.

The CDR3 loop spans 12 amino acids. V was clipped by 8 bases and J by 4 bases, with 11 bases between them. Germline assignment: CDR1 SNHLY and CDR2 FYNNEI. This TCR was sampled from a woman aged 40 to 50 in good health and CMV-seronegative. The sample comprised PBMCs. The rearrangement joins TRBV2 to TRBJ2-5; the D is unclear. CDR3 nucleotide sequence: TGTGCCAGCCTAGGATATTCAGAGACCCAGTACTTC. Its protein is CASLGYSETQYF.